This T cell receptor beta chain was sequenced in a study of shared clonotypes between healthy human individuals. Findings and caveats of the study: Apart from blood, nothing was sampled; tissue repertoires likely differ. Depth of sequencing was expected to influence donor clonotype sharing.

Some clones are missing from TCRdb's copy, which holds only in-frame ones; the method was immunoSEQ multiplex PCR. The data contain some 530,000 clones, 65% to 85% of them singletons. Researchers drew on roughly 100 million PBMCs for genomic DNA from unsorted samples. In the case of this clone: The antigen is not known.

The CDR3 spans 13 residues. Germline V CDR1 and CDR2: SGHAT, FQNNGV. Trimming left V 1 base short and J 6 bases short, with 10 bases between. The rearrangement links TRBV11-2 to TRBJ2-7; D is perhaps TRBD2 (5 bases). The TCR comes from a woman between 35 and 50 years old in good health. Some clones in this sample may be carry-over from other donors' samples. Sequenced input: PBMCs. CDR3 nucleotide sequence: TGTGCCAGCAGCTTAGGTCACAGCGGCGAGCAGTACTTC. As protein: CASSLGHSGEQYF.